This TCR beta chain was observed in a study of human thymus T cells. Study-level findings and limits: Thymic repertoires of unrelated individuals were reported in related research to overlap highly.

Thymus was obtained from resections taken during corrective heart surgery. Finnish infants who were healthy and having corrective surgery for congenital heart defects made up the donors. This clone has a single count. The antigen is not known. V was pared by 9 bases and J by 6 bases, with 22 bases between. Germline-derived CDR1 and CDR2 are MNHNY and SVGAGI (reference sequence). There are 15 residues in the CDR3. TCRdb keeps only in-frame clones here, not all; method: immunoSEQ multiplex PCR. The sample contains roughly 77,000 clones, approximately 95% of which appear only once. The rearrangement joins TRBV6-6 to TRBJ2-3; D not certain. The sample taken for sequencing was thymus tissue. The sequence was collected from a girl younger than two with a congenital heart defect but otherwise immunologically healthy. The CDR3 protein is CASSKVGNWFDTQYF. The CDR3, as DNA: TGTGCCAGTTCCAAGGTGGGGAACTGGTTCGATACGCAGTATTTT.